Each of the 12 T cell receptor beta chains below was sequenced from the same sample in a study of T cell responses to AZD1222 COVID-19 vaccine. Sequenced by immunoSEQ multiplex PCR; TCRdb stores in-frame clones only, minus some. The data show over 100,000 clones, roughly 90% seen once. Specimen: peripheral blood, collected on day 0 of AZD1222 vaccination. These receptors were taken from an adult in good health.

The chain is built from TRBV21-1 and TRBJ1-5. TRBV21-1 is noted as a pseudogene. The CDR3 extends over 16 amino acids. Here the CDR3 reads CASSKCCLWVYQPQHF. DNA of the CDR3: TGTGCCAGCAGCAAATGCTGTCTCTGGGTTTATCAGCCCCAGCATTTT.

A remark on this clone: The sample holds other DNA sequences that translate to the same CDR3. The genes are TRBV6-5 and TRBJ1-3, with D maybe TRBD1 (5 bases). This CDR3 has 14 amino acids. The germline gives CDR1 MNHEY, CDR2 SVGAGI. V lost 7 bases, J lost 1 base, and 11 bases lay in between. Here the CDR3 DNA reads TGTGCCAGCACACACTCAGGGTCTGGAAACACCATATATTTT. Encoded protein: CASTHSGSGNTIYF.

This chain links TRBV10-3 with TRBJ2-1; D not certain. Germline CDR1 is ENHRY and CDR2 is SYGVKD. V was trimmed by 4 bases and J by 5 bases, leaving 24 bases between them. The CDR3 covers 18 residues. The CDR3 bases are TGTGCCATCAGTGGACTGGACGGAAAGAACCCACGTGACAATGAGCAGTTCTTC. Its translation is CAISGLDGKNPRDNEQFF.

The rearrangement links TRBV5-4 to TRBJ1-2; 7 bases map to TRBD1. V lost 0 bases to trimming and J lost 7 bases; unmatched junction nucleotides: 6. Looked up from germline, CDR1 is SGHNT and CDR2 is YYREEE (reference sequence). The CDR3 totals 14 residues. CDR3 nucleotide sequence: TGTGCCAGCAGCTTGGACAGGGGCCAGGGTGGCTACACCTTC. Amino acids: CASSLDRGQGGYTF. The complete variable domain, with remaining parts taken from reference TRBV5-4 and TRBJ1-2, reads ETGVTQSPTHLIKTRGQQVTLRCSSQSGHNTVSWYQQALGQGPQFIFQYYREEENGRGNFPPRFSGLQFPNYSSELNVNALELDDSALYLCASSLDRGQGGYTFGSGTRLTVV.

The chain joins TRBV18 to TRBJ1-2; 7 bases agree with TRBD1. Germline-derived CDR1 and CDR2 are KGHSH and LQKENI. V dropped 3 bases and J dropped 9; count of bases not matched to a gene: 19. The CDR3 sequence is 17 residues long. For the CDR3, the DNA is TGTGCCAGCTCACCGAATCAGGGGGAGGTAGTCTCTCGGAGCTACACCTTC. It encodes CASSPNQGEVVSRSYTF.

CDR3 coding DNA: TGTGCCAGCAGCAGCACAGGTGCTTCCTACGAGCAGTACTTC. Encoded protein: CASSSTGASYEQYF. This chain links TRBV5-4 with TRBJ2-7; a weak D match, TRBD1 (5 bases). Trimming removed 4 bases from V and 1 base from J, with 12 bases in between. The CDR3 extends over 14 amino acids. The germline CDR1 and CDR2 sequences are SGHNT and YYREEE (reference sequence).

V usage is TRBV2 and J usage is TRBJ1-2; TRBD1 agrees at 7 bases. There are 13 residues in the CDR3. V dropped 6 bases and J dropped 7; count of bases not matched to a gene: 8. In germline, CDR1 is SNHLY, CDR2 FYNNEI. CDR3 sequence (DNA): TGTGCCAGCAGGATTACAGGGGTGCCTGGCTACACCTTC. It encodes CASRITGVPGYTF.

This chain joins TRBV6-1 and TRBJ2-1; tentative D call: TRBD2 (6 bases). V was shortened by 3 bases and J by 3 bases, with 15 bases between the two germline ends. This CDR3 contains 16 residues. Germline V CDR1 and CDR2: MNHNS, SASEGT. The CDR3 sequence: CASSELRGGFYNEQFF. In DNA, the CDR3 is TGTGCCAGCAGTGAGTTGCGGGGAGGATTCTACAATGAGCAGTTCTTC.

The CDR3 DNA reads TGTGCCAGTAGTATAGATCGTCCCGGGGAGCTGTTTTTT. Translated, it gives CASSIDRPGELFF. This chain joins TRBV19 and TRBJ2-2, with D unclear. Between the trimmed V and J ends, which lost 0 bases and 6 bases, there was a span of 5 bases. Germline CDR1 is LNHDA and CDR2 is SQIVND (reference sequence). The length of the CDR3 is 13 residues. The entire variable domain, with the rest obtained from reference TRBV19 and TRBJ2-2, is as follows: DGGITQSPKYLFRKEGQNVTLSCEQNLNHDAMYWYRQDPGQGLRLIYYSQIVNDFQKGDIAEGYSVSREKKESFPLTVTSAQKNPTAFYLCASSIDRPGELFFGEGSRLTVL.

The genes are TRBV19 and TRBJ2-2; 8 bases align to TRBD1. This CDR3 has 15 residues. Looked up from germline, CDR1 is LNHDA and CDR2 is SQIVND (reference sequence). V was pared by 7 bases and J by 10 bases, with 14 bases of the junction left unmatched. The CDR3 nucleotides are TGTGCCAGTACCCCTCGGACAGGGTCGGTCGAGGAGCTGTTTTTT. Translated, it gives CASTPRTGSVEELFF.

Details on this clone: The germline gene is not matched at one end of the junction; a read error may be the cause. J is TRBJ1-2 and V is TRBV6-1; 7 bases align to TRBD1. CDR1 MNHNS and CDR2 SASEGT come from the germline V gene. This CDR3 has 15 amino acids. DNA for the CDR3: TGTGCCAGCAGAGAAGGGACAGCCCGAAACTATGGCTACACCTTC. This translates into CASREGTARNYGYTF.

The rearrangement links TRBV3-1 (or the pseudogene TRBV3-2) to TRBJ1-6; 7 bases fit TRBD1. Germline V gene sequence: CDR1 LGHDT, CDR2 YNNKEL (reference sequence). The CDR3 sequence is 16 residues long. After removal of 0 bases from V and 7 bases from J, the junction contained 6 bases not matched to a gene. CDR3 coding DNA: TGTGCCAGCAGCCAAGAGACAGGGAAGGTGAATTCACCCCTCCACTTT. This encodes CASSQETGKVNSPLHF.